Presented here are 17 T cell receptor beta chains from one specimen sequenced in a study of Graves' ophthalmopathy and Graves' hyperthyroidism. The sequenced template was RNA, covering the TCR beta CDR3 region. HTBI-primed first-round RT-PCR preceded second-round multiplex PCR. MiXCR was run by TCRdb on the multiplex PCR reads, yielding one entry per CDR3 protein. The sample contains hundreds of thousands of distinct CDR3 sequences, roughly an eighth of which appear only once. Sequences were obtained from blood. All receptors come from a woman in her 30s with Graves' ophthalmopathy.

Turning to this clonotype: With a much larger clone just one base away, this may be a read error. The chain couples TRBV27 to TRBJ2-2, with D possibly matching TRBD2 (5 bases). Germline V gene lookup returns CDR1 MNHEY and CDR2 SMNVEV (reference sequence). The CDR3 is 11 amino acids. The CDR3 spells CASRNTGELCF. CDR3 DNA sequence: TGTGCCAGCCGCAACACCGGGGAGCTGTGTTTT.

This clonotype was counted ten times or more. The chain joins TRBV6-2 or TRBV6-3 to TRBJ1-1; maybe TRBD1 (5 bases). The CDR3 runs to 16 residues. Germline V gives CDR1 MNHEY, CDR2 SVGEGT. V gave up 0 bases and J gave up 1 base, with 12 bases separating them. CDR3 coding DNA: TGTGCCAGCAGTTACTCGATACGGACAAAGAACACTGAAGCTTTCTTT. It codes for CASSYSIRTKNTEAFF.

The table lists this clonotype with many counts. J is TRBJ2-5 and V is TRBV10-2, with 8 bases fitting TRBD1. Germline CDR1 and CDR2: WSHSY and SAAADI. V lost 10 bases and J lost 5; bases outside the gene matches: 6. The CDR3 sequence is 12 residues long. The CDR3 is CAIQGAGETQYF. In nucleotides, the CDR3 is TGCGCCATTCAGGGGGCTGGGGAGACCCAGTACTTC.

This clonotype has a count of ten or more. The chain is built from TRBV24-1 and TRBJ2-2, with TRBD2 matching 7 bases. CDR1 is KGHDR, CDR2 SFDVKD, per germline. Unmatched junction bases numbered 9, after V lost 7 bases and J lost 2 bases. This CDR3 has 16 amino acids. CDR3 region: CATSARGLPNTGELFF. CDR3 DNA sequence: TGTGCCACCAGCGCCCGGGGACTACCTAACACCGGGGAGCTGTTTTTT.

This clonotype showed up many times. It may be a read error: a sequence one base away is much more abundant. V gene TRBV7-2 combines with J gene TRBJ2-7, with D hard to call. V gave up 4 bases and J gave up 6 bases, with 10 bases separating them. The CDR3 runs 12 residues. Germline CDR1 is SGHTA and CDR2 is FQGNSA. The CDR3 DNA sequence: TGTGCCAGCAGCTCGCGCCACTGCGAGCAGTACTTC. It yields the protein CASSSRHCEQYF.

This clonotype was recorded many times. The chain carries TRBV12-5 and TRBJ1-6, with D unclear. V lost 1 base and J lost 5, with 9 bases in between. The CDR3 has 15 residues. Germline V gene lookup returns CDR1 LGHNT and CDR2 FRNRAP. CDR3 in amino acids: CASGLAGGHNSPLHF. Written as DNA, the CDR3 is TGTGCTAGTGGTTTGGCAGGAGGTCATAATTCACCCCTCCACTTT.

In this sample, this clonotype turned up many times. This chain links TRBV28 with TRBJ1-5, with 7 bases matching TRBD1. The junction had 8 bases not matched to a gene; V was cut back by 5 bases and J by 7 bases. CDR3 length equals 14 residues. The germline CDR1 and CDR2 sequences are MDHEN and SYDVKM. This chain's CDR3 is CASSLTGREQPQHF. As DNA, the CDR3 is TGTGCCAGCAGTCTGACAGGGAGGGAACAGCCCCAGCATTTT.

This clonotype came up many times. V and J are TRBV7-8 and TRBJ2-2, with D possibly being TRBD2 (5 bases). This CDR3 contains 14 residues. The V gene lost 3 bases and the J gene lost 6 bases, with 11 bases spanning the gap. Looked up from germline, CDR1 is SGHVS and CDR2 is FQNEAQ. The CDR3 spells CASSFRGVAGELFF. The CDR3 nucleotides read TGTGCCAGCAGCTTTCGGGGTGTCGCCGGGGAGCTGTTTTTT.

The chain is built from TRBV6-1 and TRBJ1-3; D is unresolved. Germline-derived CDR1 and CDR2 are MNHNS and SASEGT. The V end was cut by 6 bases, the J end by 0 bases, with 12 bases between. The CDR3 covers 15 residues. The CDR3 DNA sequence: TGTGCCAGCAGCCGTGACCGCAACTCTGGAAACACCATATATTTT. Its translation is CASSRDRNSGNTIYF.

The rearrangement joins TRBV24-1 to TRBJ2-5, with D possibly being TRBD1 (6 bases). With 2 bases removed from V and 4 bases from J, the gap between germline ends came to 10 bases. The CDR3 is 14 residues long. Germline loops: CDR1 KGHDR, CDR2 SFDVKD. The CDR3 reads CATSDWGRGETQYF. In DNA, the CDR3 is TGTGCCACCAGTGATTGGGGCAGGGGAGAGACCCAGTACTTC.

This clonotype showed up many times. The chain is built from TRBV6-5 and TRBJ2-7; D unclear. Germline lookup yields CDR1 MNHEY and CDR2 SVGAGI. The CDR3 runs to 12 residues. Trimming cost V 7 bases and J 2 bases, with 9 bases left between them. CDR3 protein: CASMDGTYEQYF. The CDR3 DNA reads as TGTGCCAGCATGGACGGAACCTACGAGCAGTACTTC.

The chain uses TRBV30 and TRBJ2-7; 7 nucleotides align to TRBD2. V shed 5 bases and J 6 bases; nucleotides not matched to a gene: 10. The germline CDR1 and CDR2 sequences are GTSNPN and SVGIG (reference sequence). The CDR3 is 13 residues long. Written as DNA, the CDR3 is TGTGCCTGGGGTAGGATGAGCGGGATCGAGCAGTACTTC. It codes for CAWGRMSGIEQYF. Full variable domain (outside the CDR3, taken from reference TRBV30 and TRBJ2-7): SQTIHQWPATLVQPVGSPLSLECTVEGTSNPNLYWYRQAAGRGLQLLFYSVGIGQISSEVPQNLSASRPQDRQFILSSKKLLLSDSGFYLCAWGRMSGIEQYFGPGTRLTVT.

The sample holds many counts of this clonotype. This CDR3 is CASSPPHGTQYF. DNA for the CDR3: TGTGCCAGCAGCCCGCCCCACGGGACCCAGTACTTC. The chain carries TRBV6-1 and TRBJ2-5; no clear D gene. V lost 6 bases and J 7 bases, leaving 12 bases between the germline ends. Germline V gives CDR1 MNHNS, CDR2 SASEGT. CDR3 length equals 12 residues.

A few counts support this clonotype. The chain has TRBV7-7 and TRBJ2-5; a weak D match, TRBD2 (5 bases). Germline CDR1 is SSHAT and CDR2 is FNYEAQ (reference sequence). The V gene lost 5 bases and the J gene lost 0 bases, with 16 bases spanning the gap. The CDR3 has 16 residues. This CDR3 is CASSLVSAADQETQYF. As DNA, the CDR3 is TGTGCCAGCAGCCTTGTTAGCGCCGCAGACCAAGAGACCCAGTACTTC.

The chain recombines TRBV7-8 with TRBJ2-7; the match to TRBD1 covers 7 bases. With V trimmed by 5 bases and J by 3 bases, 10 bases remained unmatched. Germline loops: CDR1 SGHVS, CDR2 FQNEAQ. The CDR3 has 15 amino acids. CDR3 bases: TGTGCCAGCAGCCCACGACAGGGTTCGATCTACGAGCAGTACTTC. Protein: CASSPRQGSIYEQYF.

The chain carries TRBV5-1 and TRBJ1-3; no firm D call. Germline lookup yields CDR1 SGHRS and CDR2 YFSETQ. The CDR3 is made up of 16 amino acids. V lost 0 bases, J lost 4 bases, and 14 bases lay in between. CDR3 region: CASSLAGSRSGNTIYF. For the CDR3, the DNA is TGCGCCAGCAGCTTGGCAGGTTCCCGATCCGGAAACACCATATATTTT.

A note on this clonotype: Relative to the germline gene, one junction end is altered; a read error may explain this. The V and J genes are TRBV5-6 and TRBJ2-1; D might be TRBD1 (7 bases). This CDR3 comprises 15 residues. The germline CDR1 and CDR2 sequences are SGHDT and YYEEEE. The CDR3 reads CTSSLEGALPYEKFF. The CDR3 nucleotides are TGTACCAGCAGCTTGGAGGGGGCCCTTCCCTATGAGAAGTTCTTC.